This is a list of T cell receptor beta chains from one sample in a study of control samples from healthy donors and cancer patients. TCRdb keeps only in-frame clones here, not all; method: immunoSEQ multiplex PCR. The repertoire holds 150,000 or so clones, over 85% seen once, with about 5.6% in the top ten. The specimen was blood. These receptors all come from a man in his forties or fifties in good health. Each CDR3 is given with its conserved first and last residue. Each record gives: clone size, V gene, J gene, D gene, CDR3 DNA, CDR3 protein. D genes are given only for firm matches. Clone size, where shown, is once, few, many, or a class for clones that have expanded.

abundance: once
v_gene: TRBV7-9
j_gene: TRBJ1-2
d_gene: -
CDR3nt: TGTGCCAGCAGCTTAGGCTCCCCGGGTGATGGCTACACCTTC
CDR3aa: CASSLGSPGDGYTF

abundance: few
v_gene: TRBV15
j_gene: TRBJ2-7
d_gene: TRBD2
CDR3nt: TGTGCCACCAGCAGAGAGGGGGCGGGGGGCCGGTTCAGCGAGCAGTACTTC
CDR3aa: CATSREGAGGRFSEQYF

abundance: -
v_gene: TRBV9
j_gene: TRBJ2-7
d_gene: -
CDR3nt: TGTGCCAGCAGCGCCCTACCAGAGACGGTCTCCTACGAGCAGTACTTC
CDR3aa: CASSALPETVSYEQYF

abundance: -
v_gene: TRBV10-2
j_gene: TRBJ1-3
d_gene: -
CDR3nt: TGCGCCAGCAGTGAGGCCAGCTCTGGAAACACCATATATTTT
CDR3aa: CASSEASSGNTIYF

abundance: -
v_gene: TRBV27
j_gene: TRBJ2-3
d_gene: -
CDR3nt: TGTGCCAGCAGTTCCCCCTCAAGGGTCAGCACAGATACGCAGTATTTT
CDR3aa: CASSSPSRVSTDTQYF

abundance: -
v_gene: TRBV20-1
j_gene: TRBJ1-4
d_gene: -
CDR3nt: TGCAGTGCTAGTATGGGGGGCACTGAAAAACTGTTTTTT
CDR3aa: CSASMGGTEKLFF

abundance: -
v_gene: TRBV19
j_gene: TRBJ2-3
d_gene: -
CDR3nt: TGTGCCAGTAGTATAAGTGAGGGTTGGGGAGATACGCAGTATTTT
CDR3aa: CASSISEGWGDTQYF

abundance: once
v_gene: TRBV11-3
j_gene: TRBJ2-1
d_gene: -
CDR3nt: TGTGCCAGCAGCTCTGGGGGGTGGGGCTCCTACAATGAGCAGTTCTTC
CDR3aa: CASSSGGWGSYNEQFF

abundance: -
v_gene: TRBV27
j_gene: TRBJ1-1
d_gene: -
CDR3nt: TGTGCCAGCAGTTTAATGTCGAACACTGAAGCTTTCTTT
CDR3aa: CASSLMSNTEAFF

abundance: few
v_gene: TRBV5-1
j_gene: TRBJ1-1
d_gene: -
CDR3nt: TGCGCCAGCAGCGTTGGGACCACTGAAGCTTTCTTT
CDR3aa: CASSVGTTEAFF